Listed here are 28 T cell receptor beta chains from one sample, sequenced in a study of PD-1 blockade in classical Hodgkin lymphoma. The method was immunoSEQ multiplex PCR; TCRdb's version includes in-frame clones alone and lacks a portion of them. This sample has 12,000 or so clones, with roughly 85% found just once. Described time point: cycle 4 day 1 (C4D1), after less than seven weeks of nivolumab. After autologous stem cell transplantation all patients relapsed, and prior brentuximab vedotin exposure differed between cohorts. The study isolated CD8+ T cells from thawed PBMCs by magnetic negative selection. Sequenced material: CD8+ T cells from blood, taken before the fourth cycle of nivolumab. The origin of the receptors is a human donor with classical Hodgkin lymphoma. The donor label of this sample is uncertain.

The V and J genes are TRBV6-6 and TRBJ1-2; possible D gene TRBD1, 6 bases. The CDR3 totals 16 residues. Trimming took 5 bases from V and 0 from J, leaving 16 bases between them. Germline V gene data show CDR1 as MNHNY and CDR2 as SVGAGI (reference sequence). CDR3 coding DNA: TGTGCCAGCAGTCCCCTCTGGACAGATTCTAACTATGGCTACACCTTC. This sequence encodes CASSPLWTDSNYGYTF.

The CDR3 is CASSPSAGAYEQYF. The CDR3 DNA sequence: TGCGCCAGCAGCCCCTCGGCGGGGGCCTACGAGCAGTACTTC. The chain is built from TRBV4-3 and TRBJ2-7; 7 nucleotides line up with TRBD2. The CDR3 length is 14 residues. The V gene's germline CDR1 is LGHNA and CDR2 YSLEER. V gave up 4 bases and J gave up 2 bases; unmatched junction bases: 5.

The CDR3 sequence is CASSLTGAGTEQYF. The DNA of the CDR3 is TGTGCCAGTAGCCTGACGGGGGCAGGGACCGAGCAGTACTTC. This chain connects TRBV19 to TRBJ2-7; D may be TRBD1 or TRBD2 (6 bases each). CDR3 length: 14 amino acids. Germline V gene data show CDR1 as LNHDA and CDR2 as SQIVND (reference sequence). Trimming took off 6 bases at V and 6 bases at J, with 18 bases between the two ends.

The chain links TRBV27 to TRBJ2-1; 14 bases match TRBD2. The CDR3 is made up of 14 amino acids. Germline V CDR1 and CDR2: MNHEY, SMNVEV (reference sequence). V lost 6 bases, J lost 12 bases, and 7 bases stayed unmatched. The CDR3 nucleotides read TGTGCCAGCAGGGGACTAGCGGGAGCCCTTGCGCAGTTCTTC. This gives the protein CASRGLAGALAQFF.

V usage is TRBV2 and J usage is TRBJ2-3; the D is unclear. With 0 bases removed from V and 5 bases from J, the gap between germline ends came to 12 bases. The CDR3 has 15 residues. CDR1 SNHLY and CDR2 FYNNEI come from the germline V gene. The CDR3: CASSEAAGAQDTQYF. Here the CDR3 DNA reads TGTGCCAGCAGTGAAGCCGCCGGAGCCCAAGATACGCAGTATTTT.

The V call is TRBV7-4, the J call TRBJ2-5; unclear D gene. The CDR3 consists of 14 residues. CDR1 is SGHVT and CDR2 is SQSDAQ in the germline V gene. V shed 2 bases and J shed 5 bases, with 12 bases lying between them. The DNA of the CDR3 is TGTGCCAGCAGCTTAAGGTCGTGTGATGAGACCCAGTACTTC. It encodes CASSLRSCDETQYF.

The V call is TRBV4-1, the J call TRBJ2-1, with 7 bases fitting TRBD2. Germline CDR1 is MGHRA and CDR2 is YSYEKL. The junction had 7 bases not matched to a gene; V was cut back by 2 bases and J by 3 bases. The length of the CDR3 is 16 residues. Here the CDR3 DNA reads TGCGCCAGCAGCCAACTACGGGAGGTTGACTACAATGAGCAGTTCTTC. It is translated as CASSQLREVDYNEQFF.

The chain combines TRBV2 with TRBJ2-3, with 7 bases fitting TRBD1. The ends lost 4 bases at V and 0 bases at J; junction bases unmatched: 4. The CDR3 contains 15 residues. Germline-derived CDR1 and CDR2 are SNHLY and FYNNEI. The CDR3 region is CASSGGTASTDTQYF. The CDR3 DNA reads TGTGCCAGCAGTGGGGGGACAGCTAGCACAGATACGCAGTATTTT.

This chain uses TRBV7-9 with TRBJ2-1; 13 bases map to TRBD2. Germline CDR1 is SEHNR and CDR2 is FQNEAQ (reference sequence). V lost 7 bases, J lost 0 bases, and 12 bases stayed unmatched. CDR3 length: 19 residues. The CDR3 here is CASIATSGRAIISYNEQFF. The CDR3 DNA follows: TGTGCCAGCATCGCTACTAGCGGGAGGGCTATTATCTCCTACAATGAGCAGTTCTTC.

V usage is TRBV9 and J usage is TRBJ2-7; D might be TRBD2 (6 bases). The CDR3 contains 14 residues. Germline CDR1 and CDR2: SGDLS and YYNGEE. The V end was cut by 2 bases, the J end by 7 bases, with 16 bases between. The CDR3 is CASSVSPGTLEQYF. The CDR3 nucleotides read TGTGCCAGCAGCGTGTCCCCCGGGACTTTGGAGCAGTACTTC.

This clone has just one count. Without the conserved terminal phenylalanine or tryptophan, this CDR3 likely stems from a read error. It is unclear where the CDR3 begins or ends on the DNA, so no DNA is shown, and the CDR3 is as TCRdb lists it. The gene calls are TRBV5-8 and TRBJ2-3; the table's D call of TRBD2 was not tested on the DNA. The CDR3 length equals 9 residues, ends included. Germline V CDR1 and CDR2: SGHTS, YDEGEE. This chain's CDR3 is CASSWRTFY.

The J gene is TRBJ1-1, the V gene TRBV9; D ambiguous. The CDR3 loop spans 15 amino acids. CDR1 is SGDLS and CDR2 is YYNGEE in the germline V gene. V was shortened by 5 bases and J by 2 bases, with 16 bases between the two germline ends. CDR3 protein: CASRGGPLGNTEAFF. Here the CDR3 DNA reads TGTGCCAGCAGGGGAGGCCCCTTGGGAAACACTGAAGCTTTCTTT.

The V gene is TRBV19, the J gene TRBJ1-3, with D possibly being TRBD1 (6 bases). Germline V gene sequence: CDR1 LNHDA, CDR2 SQIVND (reference sequence). V lost 2 bases and J lost 7, with 12 bases in between. CDR3 length: 14 amino acids. CDR3 sequence: CASSISTGGNTIYF. The CDR3 DNA is TGTGCCAGTAGTATATCGACAGGAGGTAACACCATATATTTT.

This clone was seen more than once but under ten times. The chain joins TRBV9 to TRBJ1-3, with D perhaps TRBD1 (6 bases). V was pared by 6 bases and J by 4 bases, with 17 bases between. Germline CDR1 and CDR2: SGDLS and YYNGEE. The CDR3 totals 15 residues. CDR3: CASTDTRGGGNTIYF. In nucleotides, the CDR3 is TGTGCCAGCACCGACACGCGGGGGGGCGGAAACACCATATATTTT.

The J gene is TRBJ2-1, the V gene TRBV5-1; TRBD2 matches at 10 bases. Looked up from germline, CDR1 is SGHRS and CDR2 is YFSETQ. V was pared by 2 bases and J by 8 bases, with 4 bases of the junction left unmatched. This CDR3 is 14 amino acids long. The CDR3 reads CASSLAGGNDEQFF. The CDR3 coding sequence is TGCGCCAGCAGCTTAGCGGGAGGGAACGATGAGCAGTTCTTC.

This clone was detected once. The chain has TRBV27 and TRBJ2-2; TRBD1 or TRBD2 may be the D gene (5 bases each). V was pared by 5 bases and J by 10 bases, with 11 bases between. This CDR3 is built from 12 residues. In germline, CDR1 is MNHEY, CDR2 SMNVEV (reference sequence). The CDR3 protein is CASSPGALELFF. CDR3 in DNA: TGTGCCAGCAGTCCCGGGGCTTTGGAGCTGTTTTTT.

This rearrangement joins TRBV11-2 to TRBJ2-4; 10 positions agree with TRBD1. The ends lost 5 bases at V and 0 bases at J; junction bases unmatched: 7. CDR1 is SGHAT and CDR2 is FQNNGV in the germline V gene. This CDR3 has 17 residues. The CDR3 loop is CASSPGTGVLAKNIQYF. The DNA of the CDR3 is TGTGCCAGCAGCCCCGGGACAGGGGTCCTAGCCAAAAACATTCAGTACTTC. The full variable domain, its missing parts supplied by reference TRBV11-2 and TRBJ2-4, is EAGVAQSPRYKIIEKRQSVAFWCNPISGHATLYWYQQILGQGPKLLIQFQNNGVVDDSQLPKDRFSAERLKGVDSTLKIQPAKLEDSAVYLCASSPGTGVLAKNIQYFGAGTRLSVL.

V is TRBV14 and J is TRBJ2-7; 10 bases are a match to TRBD1. The trim removed 8 bases at V and 5 bases at J, leaving 6 bases unmatched. CDR1 is SGHDN and CDR2 is FVKESK in the germline V gene. The CDR3 contains 13 residues. CDR3 residues: CASFGGQGNEQYF. The CDR3 bases are TGTGCCAGCTTCGGGGGACAGGGGAACGAGCAGTACTTC.

The J gene is TRBJ2-7, the V gene TRBV6-5, with D possibly called TRBD1 or TRBD2 (6 bases each). Germline assignment: CDR1 MNHEY and CDR2 SVGAGI. V was trimmed by 0 bases and J by 6 bases, leaving 18 bases between them. The CDR3 consists of 16 residues. The CDR3 DNA is TGTGCCAGCAGTTACTCGATCAGTTTACAGGGAGGCGAGCAGTACTTC. This encodes CASSYSISLQGGEQYF.

There are a few counts of this clone. The chain joins TRBV7-9 to TRBJ1-5, with a tentative D call TRBD1 (5 bases). Trimming took off 1 base at V and 0 bases at J, with 7 bases between the two ends. The length of the CDR3 is 15 residues. Germline CDR1 is SEHNR and CDR2 is FQNEAQ (reference sequence). This CDR3 is CASSLEDTSNQPQHF. The CDR3 DNA sequence: TGTGCCAGCAGCTTAGAGGACACTAGCAATCAGCCCCAGCATTTT.

V is TRBV27 and J is TRBJ2-5, with TRBD2 matching 7 bases. The V gene's germline CDR1 is MNHEY and CDR2 SMNVEV (reference sequence). V shed 6 bases and J 5 bases; nucleotides not matched to a gene: 3. The CDR3 covers 12 residues. CDR3 region: CASSFSGETQYF. The CDR3, as DNA: TGTGCCAGCAGCTTTAGCGGGGAGACCCAGTACTTC.

A few counts support this clone. The chain employs TRBV6-5 and TRBJ1-4; TRBD1 aligns across 12 bases. This CDR3 is built from 14 residues. J gave up 7 bases and V 10 bases, and 7 bases lay outside the gene matches. Germline loops: CDR1 MNHEY, CDR2 SVGAGI. The CDR3, as DNA: TGTGCCACCGCATTGGGACAGGGGGCTGAAAAACTGTTTTTT. It is translated as CATALGQGAEKLFF.

The chain uses TRBV5-1 and TRBJ1-4, with 7 bases aligning to TRBD1. This CDR3 has 15 amino acids. V gave up 3 bases and J gave up 7 bases; unmatched junction bases: 9. Germline assignment: CDR1 SGHRS and CDR2 YFSETQ. CDR3 in DNA: TGCGCCAGCAGCTGGACTCCACAGGGGTCTGAAAAACTGTTTTTT. Translation gives CASSWTPQGSEKLFF. The full variable domain, with the rest looked up from reference TRBV5-1 and TRBJ1-4, is KAGVTQTPRYLIKTRGQQVTLSCSPISGHRSVSWYQQTPGQGLQFLFEYFSETQRNKGNFPGRFSGRQFSNSRSEMNVSTLELGDSALYLCASSWTPQGSEKLFFGSGTQLSVL.

The chain joins TRBV9 to TRBJ2-2; D is unclear. This CDR3 is 13 amino acids long. Germline V lookup: CDR1 SGDLS, CDR2 YYNGEE. The ends were cut back, 0 bases at V and 5 bases at J, with 5 bases in the middle. Here the CDR3 reads CASSVVRTGELFF. In DNA form, the CDR3 reads TGTGCCAGCAGCGTAGTTCGGACCGGGGAGCTGTTTTTT.

Only one count was recorded for this clone. CDR3 loop: CASSLSLADYTDTQYF. As DNA, the CDR3 is TGTGCCAGCAGTTTATCCCTAGCGGACTACACAGATACGCAGTATTTT. The V and J genes are TRBV27 and TRBJ2-3; 7 bases align to TRBD2. Germline trimming cut 0 bases from V and 2 bases from J; bases unmatched to any gene: 5. The CDR3 extends over 16 amino acids. Germline assignment: CDR1 MNHEY and CDR2 SMNVEV (reference sequence).

This chain links TRBV19 with TRBJ2-3, with no clear D. This CDR3 comprises 15 residues. The germline CDR1 and CDR2 sequences are LNHDA and SQIVND (reference sequence). V shed 5 bases and J shed 1 base, with 13 bases lying between them. CDR3 in amino acids: CASSSRMGGTDTQYF. CDR3 in DNA: TGTGCCAGTAGTTCTCGGATGGGCGGCACAGATACGCAGTATTTT.

The chain joins TRBV19 to TRBJ2-5, with 9 nucleotides matching TRBD2. Germline V gene sequence: CDR1 LNHDA, CDR2 SQIVND (reference sequence). The CDR3 has 14 amino acids. J was trimmed by 1 base and V by 6 bases; bases with no gene match: 3. The CDR3, as DNA: TGTGCCAGTAGCTTAGCGGGAGCCCAAGAGACCCAGTACTTC. Its translation is CASSLAGAQETQYF.

This chain connects TRBV7-2 to TRBJ1-2; no clear D gene. Trimming took 5 bases from V and 0 from J, leaving 10 bases between them. Germline lookup yields CDR1 SGHTA and CDR2 FQGNSA. The CDR3 has 14 amino acids. The CDR3 loop is CASSLSQTNYGYTF. The CDR3 DNA reads TGTGCCAGCAGCCTTAGTCAGACTAACTATGGCTACACCTTC. Complete variable domain (other parts from reference TRBV7-2 and TRBJ1-2): GAGVSQSPSNKVTEKGKDVELRCDPISGHTALYWYRQSLGQGLEFLIYFQGNSAPDKSGLPSDRFSAERTGGSVSTLTIQRTQQEDSAVYLCASSLSQTNYGYTFGSGTRLTVV.